This TCR beta chain derives from a study of T cell changes during pregnancy in multiple sclerosis. The repertoire was sequenced with immunoSEQ multiplex PCR; TCRdb's copy has only in-frame clones and lacks some. The data show about 75,000 clones, just over 90% seen once. The TCR sequence derives from a female donor with multiple sclerosis, enrolled in a pregnancy study. This material consisted of CD4+ T cells from peripheral blood mononuclear cells, taken before pregnancy.

CDR3 sequence: CASSLRDRRGGYTF. The CDR3 bases are TGTGCCAGCAGCTTAAGAGACCGGCGGGGCGGCTACACCTTC. The genes are TRBV11-2 and TRBJ1-2; D might be TRBD1 (5 bases). The CDR3 spans 14 residues. Trimming removed 2 bases from V and 8 bases from J, with 15 bases in between. The germline V gene encodes CDR1 SGHAT and CDR2 FQNNGV. Filled out from reference TRBV11-2 and TRBJ1-2, the complete variable domain reads EAGVAQSPRYKIIEKRQSVAFWCNPISGHATLYWYQQILGQGPKLLIQFQNNGVVDDSQLPKDRFSAERLKGVDSTLKIQPAKLEDSAVYLCASSLRDRRGGYTFGSGTRLTVV.